The rows below give T cell receptor beta chains drawn from one sample of a study of cytomegalovirus exposure and HLA in healthy donors. Repertoires were generated with immunoSEQ multiplex PCR, while TCRdb's copy carries only in-frame clones and drops some. The table has approximately 160,000 clones, around 76% seen once. The sequenced sample consisted of PBMCs. The receptor source for this set is a girl under 18 in good health and CMV-seropositive. Both conserved end residues are part of each CDR3. A D gene is named only where the DNA matches it firmly. Expanded clones get a size class; other rows say once, few or many, or leave the size out.

v_gene: TRBV7-2; j_gene: TRBJ2-4; d_gene: NA; abundance: NA; CDR3aa: CASSNGQNIQYF; CDR3nt: TGTGCCAGCAGCAACGGACAGAACATTCAGTACTTC
v_gene: TRBV19; j_gene: TRBJ2-2; d_gene: TRBD2; abundance: few; CDR3aa: CASSTATSGGADTGELFF; CDR3nt: TGTGCCAGTAGTACCGCGACTAGCGGGGGGGCCGACACCGGGGAGCTGTTTTTT
v_gene: TRBV5-1; j_gene: TRBJ2-5; d_gene: NA; abundance: medium-sized; CDR3aa: CASSLDRNQETQYF; CDR3nt: TGCGCCAGCAGCTTGGACAGAAACCAAGAGACCCAGTACTTC
v_gene: TRBV6-1; j_gene: TRBJ1-1; d_gene: NA; abundance: NA; CDR3aa: CASPTGSNTEAFF; CDR3nt: TGTGCCAGCCCGACAGGCTCGAACACTGAAGCTTTCTTT
v_gene: TRBV5-5; j_gene: TRBJ1-5; d_gene: NA; abundance: NA; CDR3aa: CASSFWGLGQPQHF; CDR3nt: TGTGCCAGCAGCTTCTGGGGACTGGGTCAGCCCCAGCATTTT
v_gene: TRBV2; j_gene: TRBJ1-4; d_gene: NA; abundance: NA; CDR3aa: CASSGMRTVPNF; CDR3nt: TGTGCCAGCAGTGGGATGAGGACAGTGCCTAATTTT
v_gene: TRBV10-3; j_gene: TRBJ2-1; d_gene: NA; abundance: NA; CDR3aa: CAIRDGGAYNEQFF; CDR3nt: TGTGCCATCCGGGACGGCGGGGCGTACAATGAGCAGTTCTTC
v_gene: TRBV2; j_gene: TRBJ1-2; d_gene: NA; abundance: NA; CDR3aa: CASKLRERGYGYTF; CDR3nt: TGTGCCAGCAAACTCAGGGAAAGGGGCTATGGCTACACCTTC
v_gene: TRBV6-1; j_gene: TRBJ2-1; d_gene: TRBD2; abundance: NA; CDR3aa: CAGRVGGSYNEQFF; CDR3nt: TGTGCCGGGCGGGTCGGGGGGAGTTACAATGAGCAGTTCTTC
v_gene: TRBV4-3; j_gene: TRBJ2-1; d_gene: NA; abundance: few; CDR3aa: CASSQVGRGVYNEQFF; CDR3nt: TGCGCCAGCAGCCAAGTGGGGCGTGGGGTCTACAATGAGCAGTTCTTC
v_gene: TRBV7-3; j_gene: TRBJ2-2; d_gene: NA; abundance: NA; CDR3aa: CASGGLPGELFF; CDR3nt: TGTGCCTCCGGGGGGCTGCCCGGGGAGCTGTTTTTT
v_gene: TRBV7-9; j_gene: TRBJ1-2; d_gene: NA; abundance: NA; CDR3aa: CASSSQTDTGYTF; CDR3nt: TGTGCCAGCAGCTCACAGACCGACACTGGCTACACCTTC
v_gene: TRBV7-2; j_gene: TRBJ2-5; d_gene: TRBD2; abundance: NA; CDR3aa: CASSPRLAGGQETQYF; CDR3nt: TGTGCCAGCAGCCCTCGACTAGCGGGGGGGCAAGAGACCCAGTACTTC
v_gene: TRBV10-3; j_gene: TRBJ2-7; d_gene: NA; abundance: NA; CDR3aa: CAISWGEERPSYEQYF; CDR3nt: TGTGCCATCAGTTGGGGGGAAGAGAGGCCCTCCTACGAGCAGTACTTC
v_gene: TRBV5-1; j_gene: TRBJ1-1; d_gene: TRBD1; abundance: NA; CDR3aa: CASSYRGSDTEAFF; CDR3nt: TGCGCCAGCAGCTACAGGGGGAGTGACACTGAAGCTTTCTTT
v_gene: TRBV19; j_gene: TRBJ1-3; d_gene: NA; abundance: NA; CDR3aa: CASGQDSGNTIYF; CDR3nt: TGTGCCAGTGGCCAGGACTCTGGAAACACCATATATTTT
v_gene: TRBV5-4; j_gene: TRBJ1-1; d_gene: TRBD1; abundance: few; CDR3aa: CASRLGQGDTEAFF; CDR3nt: TGTGCCAGCAGATTAGGACAGGGGGACACTGAAGCTTTCTTT
v_gene: TRBV10-3; j_gene: TRBJ2-7; d_gene: TRBD2; abundance: NA; CDR3aa: CAISESSGGPSEQYF; CDR3nt: TGTGCCATCAGTGAGTCAAGCGGGGGGCCTTCCGAGCAGTACTTC
v_gene: TRBV30; j_gene: TRBJ2-1; d_gene: TRBD1; abundance: NA; CDR3aa: CAWSSILRGNEQFF; CDR3nt: TGTGCCTGGAGTTCCATTCTCAGGGGGAATGAGCAGTTCTTC
v_gene: TRBV27; j_gene: TRBJ1-1; d_gene: TRBD1; abundance: once; CDR3aa: CASSSIGTGNTEAFF; CDR3nt: TGTGCCAGCAGCTCAATCGGGACAGGGAACACTGAAGCTTTCTTT
v_gene: TRBV28; j_gene: TRBJ1-1; d_gene: NA; abundance: NA; CDR3aa: CASSSNLQGNTEAFF; CDR3nt: TGTGCCAGCAGTTCTAATTTACAGGGTAACACTGAAGCTTTCTTT
v_gene: TRBV11-2; j_gene: TRBJ2-2; d_gene: NA; abundance: few; CDR3aa: CASSLVGKFTGELFF; CDR3nt: TGTGCCAGCAGCTTAGTTGGCAAATTCACCGGGGAGCTGTTTTTT
v_gene: TRBV7-2; j_gene: TRBJ2-7; d_gene: NA; abundance: few; CDR3aa: CASSLVAGAEQYF; CDR3nt: TGTGCCAGCAGCTTAGTTGCAGGGGCCGAGCAGTACTTC
v_gene: TRBV7-8; j_gene: TRBJ2-2; d_gene: NA; abundance: NA; CDR3aa: CASSFGGSRSGELFF; CDR3nt: TGTGCCAGCAGCTTCGGTGGGAGTCGGTCCGGGGAGCTGTTTTTT
v_gene: TRBV7-9; j_gene: TRBJ2-6; d_gene: TRBD1; abundance: NA; CDR3aa: CASSPQTGQGAGANVLTF; CDR3nt: TGTGCCAGCAGCCCCCAGACGGGTCAGGGGGCTGGGGCCAACGTCCTGACTTTC
v_gene: TRBV19; j_gene: TRBJ1-5; d_gene: TRBD1; abundance: NA; CDR3aa: CASSIIPGQPYSNQPQHF; CDR3nt: TGTGCCAGTAGTATTATTCCGGGACAGCCCTATAGCAATCAGCCCCAGCATTTT
v_gene: TRBV7-2; j_gene: TRBJ1-1; d_gene: NA; abundance: NA; CDR3aa: CASSLGGPWGAFF; CDR3nt: TGTGCCAGCAGCTTAGGGGGCCCATGGGGAGCTTTCTTT
v_gene: TRBV4-1; j_gene: TRBJ2-7; d_gene: NA; abundance: NA; CDR3aa: CASSQDPPPAGEQYF; CDR3nt: TGCGCCAGCAGCCAAGATCCCCCACCGGCGGGCGAGCAGTACTTC
v_gene: TRBV10-3; j_gene: TRBJ2-2; d_gene: NA; abundance: once; CDR3aa: CAIRGLAELHTGELFF; CDR3nt: TGTGCCATCAGGGGCTTAGCGGAGCTGCACACCGGGGAGCTGTTTTTT
v_gene: TRBV6-6; j_gene: TRBJ2-3; d_gene: NA; abundance: NA; CDR3aa: CASGNSKGGTDTQYF; CDR3nt: TGTGCCAGCGGGAACTCAAAGGGGGGCACAGATACGCAGTATTTT